This TCR beta chain emerged from a study of blood T cell repertoires in COVID-19. This clone was seen more than once but under ten times. Here immunoSEQ multiplex PCR was the method, and the copy in TCRdb shows in-frame clones only, minus some. The sample has about 120,000 clones; about 85% are singletons. This receptor was identified in a man in his forties with acute or convalescent COVID-19. Sequenced: peripheral blood.

As DNA, the CDR3 is TGTGCCAGTGGGACAGGGAAAGAGACCCAGTACTTC. Amino acid sequence: CASGTGKETQYF. This chain uses TRBV11-3 with TRBJ2-5, with TRBD1 matching 9 bases. The CDR3 spans 12 residues. Germline assignment: CDR1 SGHNT and CDR2 YENEEA. V was clipped by 9 bases and J by 3 bases; unmatched bases: 2.